This is a list of T cell receptor beta chains from one sample in a study of cytomegalovirus exposure and HLA in healthy donors. The data were produced by immunoSEQ multiplex PCR, yet TCRdb's version contains in-frame clones alone and is incomplete. The data show some 170,000 clones, approximately 89% seen once. Sequences were obtained from PBMCs. Receptors were obtained from a young man in good health and CMV-seropositive. Both conserved end residues are part of each CDR3. The D gene is left open where the match is weak. Size is stated for part of the rows, as once, few or many counts, or as a class when the clone is expanded.

d_call	clone_size	v_call	j_call	cdr3_aa	cdr3_nt
TRBD1	NA	TRBV5-1	TRBJ2-3	CASSWGTVTDTQYF	TGCGCCAGCAGCTGGGGGACAGTGACAGATACGCAGTATTTT
TRBD2	NA	TRBV7-6	TRBJ2-7	CASSLPSSGSSYEQYF	TGTGCCAGCAGCTTACCTTCTAGCGGAAGTTCCTACGAGCAGTACTTC
TRBD2	NA	TRBV6-5	TRBJ2-7	CASSFMTSGTYEQYF	TGTGCCAGCAGTTTTATGACTAGCGGCACATACGAGCAGTACTTC
TRBD2	NA	TRBV4-1	TRBJ2-7	CASSQVFTGASGTSYEQYF	TGCGCCAGCAGCCAAGTCTTTACCGGGGCTAGCGGGACATCCTACGAGCAGTACTTC
NA	NA	TRBV4-1	TRBJ1-1	CASERGSGTEAFF	TGCGCCAGCGAGCGGGGGAGTGGTACTGAAGCTTTCTTT
NA	once	TRBV5-1	TRBJ2-1	CASSLSLAKNEQFF	TGCGCCAGCAGCTTGAGTCTAGCAAAGAATGAGCAGTTCTTC
NA	once	TRBV19	TRBJ1-5	CASSIGGQGNQPQHF	TGTGCCAGTAGTATAGGTGGGCAAGGCAATCAGCCCCAGCATTTT
NA	NA	TRBV7-9	TRBJ2-5	CASSLAGTQYF	TGTGCCAGCAGCTTAGCCGGGACCCAGTACTTC
NA	once	TRBV27	TRBJ2-7	CASSFSGRAHEQYF	TGTGCCAGCAGTTTTTCCGGGAGAGCCCACGAGCAGTACTTC
NA	NA	TRBV6-5	TRBJ1-1	CASSYSRRMNTEAFF	TGTGCCAGCAGTTACTCGCGGCGGATGAACACTGAAGCTTTCTTT
NA	NA	TRBV5-1	TRBJ2-2	CASSFNRMTPFKDTGELFF	TGCGCCAGCAGCTTTAATAGAATGACTCCATTTAAGGACACCGGGGAGCTGTTTTTT
NA	NA	TRBV5-8	TRBJ2-5	CASSLGRRGQETQYF	TGTGCCAGCAGCTTGGGGCGGAGGGGTCAAGAGACCCAGTACTTC
TRBD2	few	TRBV5-1	TRBJ2-6	CASSLDKGLAGSSGANVLTF	TGCGCCAGCAGCTTGGATAAGGGACTAGCGGGTTCCTCTGGGGCCAACGTCCTGACTTTC
NA	NA	TRBV5-4	TRBJ2-1	CASSGSFGEQFF	TGTGCCAGCAGCGGTAGTTTTGGTGAGCAGTTCTTC
NA	NA	TRBV4-1	TRBJ1-2	CASSQVLLPGEERGYTF	TGCGCCAGCAGCCAAGTTCTATTACCGGGGGAGGAGAGAGGCTACACCTTC
NA	NA	TRBV19	TRBJ2-1	CASSIAWGRRNEQFF	TGTGCCAGTAGTATAGCATGGGGGAGGAGGAATGAGCAGTTCTTC
NA	once	TRBV20-1	TRBJ2-7	CSAFLAYEQYF	TGCAGTGCTTTTCTAGCTTACGAGCAGTACTTC
NA	NA	TRBV11-3	TRBJ1-1	CASTELRGNTEAFF	TGTGCCAGCACCGAATTAAGGGGGAACACTGAAGCTTTCTTT
NA	NA	TRBV5-4	TRBJ2-1	CASSSEGAGNNEQFF	TGTGCCAGCAGCTCTGAAGGGGCAGGGAACAATGAGCAGTTCTTC
NA	NA	TRBV7-8	TRBJ2-1	CASSSYGELGEQFF	TGTGCCAGCAGCTCATATGGGGAGTTGGGTGAGCAGTTCTTC